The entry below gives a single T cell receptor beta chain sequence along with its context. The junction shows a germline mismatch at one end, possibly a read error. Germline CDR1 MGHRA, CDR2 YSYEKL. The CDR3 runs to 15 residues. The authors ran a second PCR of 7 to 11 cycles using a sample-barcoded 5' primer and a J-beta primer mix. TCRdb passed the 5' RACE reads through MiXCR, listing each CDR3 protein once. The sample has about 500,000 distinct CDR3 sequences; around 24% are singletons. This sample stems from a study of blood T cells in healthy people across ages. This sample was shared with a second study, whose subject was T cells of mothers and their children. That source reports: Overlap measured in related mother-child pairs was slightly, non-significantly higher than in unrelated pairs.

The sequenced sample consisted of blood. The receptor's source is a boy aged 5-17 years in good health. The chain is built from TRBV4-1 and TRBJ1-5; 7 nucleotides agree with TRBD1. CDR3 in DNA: TGCGCCAGCAGCCAAGAATACAGGGGCAATCAGCCCCGGCATTTT. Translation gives CASSQEYRGNQPRHF.